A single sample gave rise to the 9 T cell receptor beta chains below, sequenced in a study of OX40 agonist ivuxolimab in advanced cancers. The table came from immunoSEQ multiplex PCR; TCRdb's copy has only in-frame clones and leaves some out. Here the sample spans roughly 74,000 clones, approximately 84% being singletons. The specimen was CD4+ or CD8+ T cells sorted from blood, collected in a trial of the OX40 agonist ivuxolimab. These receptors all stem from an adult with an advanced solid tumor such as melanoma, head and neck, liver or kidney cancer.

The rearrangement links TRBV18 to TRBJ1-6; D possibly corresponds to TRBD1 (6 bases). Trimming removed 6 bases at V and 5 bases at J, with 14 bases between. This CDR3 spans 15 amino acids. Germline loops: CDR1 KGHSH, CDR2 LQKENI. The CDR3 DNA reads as TGTGCCAGCTCTCAGGAGGGGGTTAATAATTCACCCCTCCACTTT. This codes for CASSQEGVNNSPLHF. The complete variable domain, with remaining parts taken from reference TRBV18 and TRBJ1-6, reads NAGVMQNPRHLVRRRGQEARLRCSPMKGHSHVYWYRQLPEEGLKFMVYLQKENIIDESGMPKERFSAEFPKEGPSILRIQQVVRGDSAAYFCASSQEGVNNSPLHFGNGTRLTVT.

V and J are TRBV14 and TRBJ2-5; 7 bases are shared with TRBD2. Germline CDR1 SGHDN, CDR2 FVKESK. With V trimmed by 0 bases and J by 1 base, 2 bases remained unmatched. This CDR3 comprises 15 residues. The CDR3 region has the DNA TGTGCCAGCAGCCAAGACGCTAGCGGCCAAGAGACCCAGTACTTC. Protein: CASSQDASGQETQYF.

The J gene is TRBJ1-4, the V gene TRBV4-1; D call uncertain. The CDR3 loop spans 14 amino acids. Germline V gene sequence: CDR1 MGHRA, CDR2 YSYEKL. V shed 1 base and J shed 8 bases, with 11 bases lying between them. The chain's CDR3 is CASSQARRREKLFF. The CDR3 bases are TGCGCCAGCAGCCAAGCCCGACGTCGGGAAAAACTGTTTTTT.

CDR3 sequence reads: CASSLTGDGAGQFF. In nucleotides, the CDR3 is TGTGCCAGCAGCCTCACAGGGGACGGTGCTGGGCAGTTCTTC. The genes are TRBV4-2 and TRBJ2-1, with 7 bases fitting TRBD1. V was clipped by 4 bases and J by 12 bases; unmatched bases: 12. This CDR3 contains 14 residues. Germline V gene sequence: CDR1 LGHNA, CDR2 YNFKEQ.

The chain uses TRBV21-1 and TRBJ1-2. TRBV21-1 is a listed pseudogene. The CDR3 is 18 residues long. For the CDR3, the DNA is TGTGCCAGCAGCGACCGGGACGCAGAAATACCCTTGAGGCAGGGCTACACCTTC. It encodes CASSDRDAEIPLRQGYTF.

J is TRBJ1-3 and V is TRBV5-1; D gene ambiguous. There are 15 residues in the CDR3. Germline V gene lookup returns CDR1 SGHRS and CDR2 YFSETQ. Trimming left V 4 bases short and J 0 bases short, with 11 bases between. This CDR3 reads CASSIGPASGNTIYF. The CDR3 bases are TGCGCCAGCAGCATAGGGCCCGCCTCTGGAAACACCATATATTTT.

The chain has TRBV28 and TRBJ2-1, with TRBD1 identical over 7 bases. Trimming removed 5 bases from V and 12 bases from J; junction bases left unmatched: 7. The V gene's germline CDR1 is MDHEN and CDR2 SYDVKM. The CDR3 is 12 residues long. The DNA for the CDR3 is TGTGCCAGCAGTACAGGGGCCCAGCGGCAGTTCTTC. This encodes CASSTGAQRQFF.

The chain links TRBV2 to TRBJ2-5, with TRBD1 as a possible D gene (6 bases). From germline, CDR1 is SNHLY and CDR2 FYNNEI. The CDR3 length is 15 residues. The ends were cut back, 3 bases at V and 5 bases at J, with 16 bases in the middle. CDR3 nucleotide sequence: TGTGCCAGCAGTGATCAGGGGATAGCAATGGAGACCCAGTACTTC. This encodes CASSDQGIAMETQYF.

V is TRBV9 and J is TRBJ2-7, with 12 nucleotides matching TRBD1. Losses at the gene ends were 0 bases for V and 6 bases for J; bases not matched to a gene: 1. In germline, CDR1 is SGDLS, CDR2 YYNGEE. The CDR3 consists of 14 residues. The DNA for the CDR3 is TGTGCCAGCAGCGTAGGGGGACAGGGGGCCGAGCAGTACTTC. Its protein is CASSVGGQGAEQYF.